This T cell receptor beta chain comes out of a study of cytomegalovirus exposure and HLA in healthy donors. Healthy individuals who donated bone marrow served as the donors. Study-wide findings and caveats: Later analysis identified a missense DCLRE1C variant that was linked to TCR beta V- and J-gene trimming.

This clone appeared once. The antigen remains undetermined. In the PCR, 60 Vbeta and 13 Jbeta primers were used. Measured with immunoSEQ multiplex PCR; TCRdb has only the in-frame clones, and not every one. The data contain about 160,000 clones, 65% to 85% of them singletons. Germline CDR1 reads SGDLS; CDR2 reads YYNGEE. CDR3 length: 15 residues. V was shortened by 2 bases and J by 6 bases, with 15 bases between the two germline ends. The chain has TRBV9 and TRBJ2-1; tentatively, D is TRBD2 (5 bases). Sequences were obtained from PBMCs. The TCR sequence derives from a male donor in good health and CMV-seropositive. The CDR3 is CASSVGGRPTNEQFF. DNA of the CDR3: TGTGCCAGCAGCGTTGGTGGGAGACCCACCAATGAGCAGTTCTTC.